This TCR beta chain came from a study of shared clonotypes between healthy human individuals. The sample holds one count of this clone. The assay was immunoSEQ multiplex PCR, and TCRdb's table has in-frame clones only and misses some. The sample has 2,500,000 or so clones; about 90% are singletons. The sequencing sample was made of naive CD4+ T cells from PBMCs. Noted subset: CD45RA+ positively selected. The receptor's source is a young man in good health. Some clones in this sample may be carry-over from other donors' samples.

DNA of the CDR3: TGTGCCAGCAGTGAAAGGGACAGGGTATACGAGCAGTACTTC. Its protein product is CASSERDRVYEQYF. This sequence joins TRBV6-1 and TRBJ2-7; 9 nucleotides align to TRBD1. CDR1 MNHNS and CDR2 SASEGT come from the germline V gene. Losses at the gene ends were 2 bases for V and 4 bases for J; bases not matched to a gene: 3. This CDR3 has 14 residues.